Below, 29 T cell receptor beta chains from the same sample are listed, as sequenced in a study of T cells in Graves' hyperthyroidism and ophthalmopathy. Using RNA transcripts as the source, TCR beta CDR3 regions were amplified. TCR CDR3 regions were first amplified by RT-PCR with HTBI primers. A single record per CDR3 protein comes from TCRdb applying MiXCR to the multiplex PCR reads. The table shows about 640,000 distinct CDR3 sequences, with 20% occurring only once. The sequencing sample was made of blood. The receptors here all came from a man under 40 with Graves' ophthalmopathy.

This clonotype appeared many times. V gene TRBV2 combines with J gene TRBJ1-6; D is unresolved. This CDR3 region has 15 residues. Trimming shortened V by 3 bases and J by 6 bases, and 12 bases separated the two germline ends. Per germline, CDR1 SNHLY and CDR2 FYNNEI. The DNA of the CDR3 is TGTGCCAGCAGTGATTGGATTTCGGGTAATTCACCCCTCCACTTT. It is translated as CASSDWISGNSPLHF.

In its sample, this clonotype was seen a few times. The chain recombines TRBV28 with TRBJ2-7, with D uncertain. V gave up 7 bases and J gave up 7 bases, with 11 bases separating them. The V gene's germline CDR1 is MDHEN and CDR2 SYDVKM. The CDR3 is 11 residues long. In nucleotides, the CDR3 is TGTGCCAGCACCGGGTTCCAAGAGCAGTACTTC. This translates into CASTGFQEQYF.

This clonotype was detected many times. The chain couples TRBV3-1 to TRBJ2-5, with 10 bases fitting TRBD2. V was pared by 1 base and J by 5 bases, with 4 bases of the junction left unmatched. This CDR3 is built from 15 residues. Per the germline V gene, CDR1 is LGHDT and CDR2 is YNNKEL (reference sequence). The CDR3 nucleotides read TGTGCCAGCAGCCAAGTAGCGGGAGGAGGGGAGACCCAGTACTTC. This encodes CASSQVAGGGETQYF.

This clonotype was found a few times. The J gene is TRBJ1-2, the V gene TRBV12-3 or TRBV12-4, with D tentatively TRBD1 (5 bases). V gave up 5 bases and J gave up 8 bases, with 15 bases separating them. This CDR3 spans 13 amino acids. The CDR3 coding sequence is TGTGCCAGCAGTCCTGGGGGATGGGAGGGCTACACCTTC. It yields the protein CASSPGGWEGYTF.

This clonotype occurred a few times. The genes are TRBV5-1 and TRBJ2-7; no clear D gene. V was trimmed by 0 bases and J by 2 bases, leaving 12 bases between them. Germline CDR1 SGHRS, CDR2 YFSETQ. The CDR3 has 15 amino acids. CDR3 region: CASSLGPIGPYEQYF. In DNA form, the CDR3 reads TGCGCCAGCAGCTTGGGACCCATAGGCCCCTACGAGCAGTACTTC.

A remark on this clonotype: At one end the junction does not follow the germline gene, possibly because of a read error. The rearrangement joins TRBV3-1 to TRBJ2-7; D ambiguous. This CDR3 spans 11 amino acids. CDR1 and CDR2 from the germline V gene are LGHDT and YNNKEL (reference sequence). The CDR3 DNA is TGTGCCAGCAGCCAAGTTGGAGAGCAGCACTTC. This sequence encodes CASSQVGEQHF.

This clonotype was observed a few times. The rearrangement links TRBV12-5 to TRBJ2-2; 7 nucleotides align to TRBD2. Germline loops: CDR1 LGHNT, CDR2 FRNRAP. CDR3 length equals 13 residues. The V segment lost 5 bases and the J segment 8 bases; nucleotides outside the gene matches: 5. The CDR3 is CASGAGLGGELFF. The CDR3 nucleotides read TGTGCTAGTGGTGCAGGACTAGGGGGGGAGCTGTTTTTT.

This clonotype occurred a few times. The chain employs TRBV3-1 and TRBJ1-2; the D gene is possibly TRBD1 (6 bases). V was trimmed by 0 bases and J by 5 bases, leaving 19 bases between them. Germline V gene lookup returns CDR1 LGHDT and CDR2 YNNKEL (reference sequence). The CDR3 length is 17 residues. The CDR3 reads CASSQEWKGGGAYGYTF. The CDR3 bases are TGTGCCAGCAGCCAAGAATGGAAAGGGGGGGGCGCTTATGGCTACACCTTC. Drawing the rest from reference TRBV3-1 and TRBJ1-2, the complete variable domain is DTAVSQTPKYLVTQMGNDKSIKCEQNLGHDTMYWYKQDSKKFLKIMFSYNNKELIINETVPNRFSPKSPDKAHLNLHINSLELGDSAVYFCASSQEWKGGGAYGYTFGSGTRLTVV.

This clonotype came up a few times. The CDR3 is CASTGGNEQFF. CDR3 coding DNA: TGTGCCAGCACCGGGGGCAATGAGCAGTTCTTC. The V and J genes are TRBV6-1 and TRBJ2-1, with a tentative D call TRBD2 (6 bases). V shed 7 bases and J shed 6 bases, with 7 bases lying between them. Per germline, CDR1 MNHNS and CDR2 SASEGT. CDR3 length: 11 amino acids.

This clonotype came up a few times. The chain carries TRBV28 and TRBJ2-7; the match to TRBD2 covers 8 bases. Germline V gene sequence: CDR1 MDHEN, CDR2 SYDVKM. Trimming at V came to 1 base and at J to 5 bases, leaving 7 bases not matched to a gene. The CDR3 length is 15 residues. The CDR3 here is CASSLFGTRTNEQYF. The CDR3, as DNA: TGTGCCAGCAGTTTATTCGGGACTAGAACCAACGAGCAGTACTTC.

The V call is TRBV4-1, the J call TRBJ2-3; 8 positions agree with TRBD2. The CDR3 extends over 15 amino acids. CDR1 and CDR2 (germline): MGHRA, YSYEKL. V lost 2 bases to trimming and J lost 8 bases; unmatched junction nucleotides: 9. The CDR3, as DNA: TGCGCCAGCAGCCAATTAAGGGAAGCGGGAGTTACGCAGTATTTT. This encodes CASSQLREAGVTQYF.

This clonotype was seen at least ten times. The chain combines TRBV29-1 with TRBJ1-1; D might be TRBD1 (5 bases). This CDR3 has 14 residues. Per germline, CDR1 SQVTM and CDR2 ANQGSEA. Trimming stripped 7 bases from V and 1 base from J, with 16 bases between. For the CDR3, the DNA is TGCAGCGCCACCAGGGCCCCCAGGAACACTGAAGCTTTCTTT. Its translation is CSATRAPRNTEAFF.

The CDR3 loop reads CASSPGQPLAQHF. The CDR3 DNA sequence: TGTGCCAGCAGTCCGGGACAGCCCTTAGCCCAGCATTTT. The V call is TRBV6-1, the J call TRBJ1-5; TRBD1 matches at 7 bases. The CDR3 loop spans 13 amino acids. V lost 5 bases, J lost 11 bases, and 9 bases stayed unmatched. Germline loops: CDR1 MNHNS, CDR2 SASEGT.

The CDR3 loop reads CASSATTGGGGYTF. The CDR3 nucleotides read TGTGCCAGCAGCGCAACGACAGGGGGCGGTGGCTACACCTTC. The genes are TRBV7-9 and TRBJ1-2; 10 bases match TRBD1. The junction had 7 bases not matched to a gene; V was cut back by 5 bases and J by 7 bases. CDR1 is SEHNR, CDR2 FQNEAQ, per germline (reference sequence). The CDR3 has 14 residues.

Many counts were recorded for this clonotype. This rearrangement joins TRBV7-2 to TRBJ2-7; 7 bases line up with TRBD2. There are 16 residues in the CDR3. With V trimmed by 5 bases and J by 1 base, 11 bases remained unmatched. Germline lookup yields CDR1 SGHTA and CDR2 FQGNSA. The CDR3 DNA sequence: TGTGCCAGCAGCCCGAGGGAGGGTCGAGGATCCTACGAGCAGTACTTC. It is translated as CASSPREGRGSYEQYF.

The CDR3 region is CASRPGGLAIPEQYF. CDR3 DNA: TGTGCCAGCAGACCAGGGGGACTAGCAATCCCCGAGCAGTACTTC. The V and J genes are TRBV6-2 or TRBV6-3 and TRBJ2-7; 9 positions agree with TRBD2. V gave up 6 bases and J gave up 6 bases; unmatched junction bases: 12. The CDR3 is 15 amino acids. CDR1 and CDR2 from the germline V gene are MNHEY and SVGEGT.

As for this clonotype: This may be a read error: a much more frequent sequence differs by one nucleotide. The rearrangement links TRBV11-1 to TRBJ2-5; TRBD1 might be the D (5 bases). Per the germline V gene, CDR1 is SGHAT and CDR2 is FQDESV (reference sequence). This CDR3 has 15 amino acids. The V and J ends lost 1 base and 2 bases respectively, with 11 bases between them. As DNA, the CDR3 is TGTGCCAGCAGCTTAGGGCTCCCAGGGCAAGAGACCCAGTACTTC. Its protein is CASSLGLPGQETQYF. Combining the CDR3 with reference TRBV11-1 and TRBJ2-5 gives the whole variable domain EAEVAQSPRYKITEKSQAVAFWCDPISGHATLYWYRQILGQGPELLVQFQDESVVDDSQLPKDRFSAERLKGVDSTLKIQPAELGDSAMYLCASSLGLPGQETQYFGPGTRLLVL.

This chain connects TRBV7-2 to TRBJ2-4, with D possibly called TRBD1 or TRBD2 (5 bases each). CDR1 is SGHTA and CDR2 is FQGNSA in the germline V gene. The CDR3 sequence is 13 residues long. V was clipped by 0 bases and J by 14 bases, with 14 bases between them. CDR3 nucleotide sequence: TGTGCCAGCAGCTTAGCTCGGGAAAGGGGAAAGTACTTC. The encoded protein is CASSLARERGKYF.

This clonotype was seen a handful of times. This chain links TRBV3-1 with TRBJ2-3; possibly TRBD1 for D (5 bases). The CDR3 covers 12 residues. Germline V gives CDR1 LGHDT, CDR2 YNNKEL (reference sequence). V was pared by 1 base and J by 7 bases, with 6 bases between. CDR3 coding DNA: TGTGCCAGCAGCCAAGGGACAAATACGCAGTATTTT. It encodes CASSQGTNTQYF.

Remarks on this clonotype: Just one base apart from a much larger clone, this may be a read error. V usage is TRBV7-2 and J usage is TRBJ1-1; 7 bases are a match to TRBD1. The CDR3 runs 12 residues. Germline V lookup: CDR1 SGHTA, CDR2 FQGNSA. DNA of the CDR3: TGTGCCGGCAGCTTGAGGACAGGTGAAGCTTTCTTT. Its protein product is CAGSLRTGEAFF.

The chain has TRBV28 and TRBJ2-2, with 8 bases identical to TRBD1. The CDR3 length is 15 residues. The germline gives CDR1 MDHEN, CDR2 SYDVKM. The junction had 4 bases not matched to a gene; V was cut back by 3 bases and J by 4 bases. CDR3 bases: TGTGCCAGCAGTTTCCGGGACAGGAGCACCGGGGAGCTGTTTTTT. Amino acids: CASSFRDRSTGELFF. The full variable domain, in which reference TRBV28 and TRBJ2-2 provide the parts outside the CDR3, is DVKVTQSSRYLVKRTGEKVFLECVQDMDHENMFWYRQDPGLGLRLIYFSYDVKMKEKGDIPEGYSVSREKKERFSLILESASTNQTSMYLCASSFRDRSTGELFFGEGSRLTVL.

This clonotype was found a few times. This chain joins TRBV5-1 and TRBJ2-7; 7 bases are a match to TRBD2. This CDR3 has 15 residues. J was trimmed by 2 bases and V by 4 bases; bases with no gene match: 9. CDR1 is SGHRS, CDR2 YFSETQ, per germline. DNA for the CDR3: TGCGCCAGCAGCCCCATCCTAGCGGATACCTACGAGCAGTACTTC. Residues: CASSPILADTYEQYF.

The rearrangement uses TRBV9 and TRBJ2-7; tentatively, D is TRBD2 (7 bases). Germline-derived CDR1 and CDR2 are SGDLS and YYNGEE. The CDR3 contains 16 residues. Trimming removed 0 bases from V and 7 bases from J, with 20 bases in between. The CDR3 region has the DNA TGTGCCAGCAGCGTAGGGGGGGGCAGGGCCTCGGGGGAGCAGTACTTC. Amino acid sequence: CASSVGGGRASGEQYF.

This clonotype was seen at least ten times. This chain links TRBV27 with TRBJ2-7; 8 bases are a match to TRBD1. With V trimmed by 5 bases and J by 3 bases, 6 bases remained unmatched. The V gene's germline CDR1 is MNHEY and CDR2 SMNVEV (reference sequence). The CDR3 runs 14 residues. In nucleotides, the CDR3 is TGTGCCAGCAGTGAGACAGGGGTGTTCTACGAGCAGTACTTC. This sequence encodes CASSETGVFYEQYF.

The chain couples TRBV24-1 to TRBJ1-5, with D unresolved. From germline, CDR1 is KGHDR and CDR2 SFDVKD. The CDR3 loop spans 15 amino acids. The V end was cut by 5 bases, the J end by 4 bases, with 14 bases between. CDR3 DNA: TGTGCCACCAGTGCGGGGTCCGGAGGTAATCAGCCCCAGCATTTT. Translation gives CATSAGSGGNQPQHF.

This clonotype was observed a handful of times. The rearrangement joins TRBV5-1 to TRBJ2-2, with TRBD2 matching over 11 bases. Trimming removed 2 bases from V and 0 bases from J; junction bases left unmatched: 3. CDR3 length: 17 residues. Germline values: CDR1 SGHRS, CDR2 YFSETQ. CDR3 sequence reads: CASSFSGRATNTGELFF. The CDR3 DNA reads TGCGCCAGCAGCTTTAGCGGGAGGGCCACGAACACCGGGGAGCTGTTTTTT.

This clonotype was found many times. The V gene is TRBV5-5, the J gene TRBJ1-1; D might be TRBD1 (5 bases). The CDR3 runs 15 residues. Germline values: CDR1 SGHKS, CDR2 YYEKEE (reference sequence). Trimming removed 4 bases from V and 7 bases from J, with 20 bases in between. The CDR3 loop is CASSPEGNRIHEAFF. The CDR3 bases are TGTGCCAGCAGCCCCGAGGGGAATAGAATACATGAAGCTTTCTTT.

This clonotype was seen a handful of times. The V call is TRBV6-5, the J call TRBJ2-7, with 8 nucleotides matching TRBD2. This CDR3 comprises 15 residues. V lost 0 bases to trimming and J lost 1 base; unmatched junction nucleotides: 2. Germline assignment: CDR1 MNHEY and CDR2 SVGAGI. This CDR3 is CASSYSLAGSYEQYF. Here the CDR3 DNA reads TGTGCCAGCAGTTACTCGTTAGCGGGGTCCTACGAGCAGTACTTC.

A few counts support this clonotype. This rearrangement joins TRBV18 to TRBJ2-7; D perhaps matches TRBD2 (6 bases). Looked up from germline, CDR1 is KGHSH and CDR2 is LQKENI. The V end lost 3 bases, the J end lost 3 bases, and 12 bases lay between the germline ends. This CDR3 is built from 14 residues. In nucleotides, the CDR3 is TGTGCCAGCTCACCTACGGGACTTGGCTACGAGCAGTACTTC. Protein product: CASSPTGLGYEQYF.